These T cell receptor beta chains were read from a single sample in a study of CD8+ T cells in alopecia areata. TCRdb keeps only in-frame clones here, not all; method: immunoSEQ multiplex PCR. The sample contains 140,000 to 150,000 clones, 51% of which appear only once. The specimen comprised CD4+ T cells sorted from blood, sampled at week 0. The receptors were sampled from a human donor with alopecia areata. Each CDR3 is given with its conserved first and last residue. D genes are given only for firm matches. Size is omitted from some rows. Given values are once, few, many or a class for expanded clones.

>NA|TRBV29-1|TRBJ2-5|few
CSVALETQYF
TGCAGCGTGGCCCTCGAGACCCAGTACTTC
>NA|TRBV15|TRBJ2-7|NA
CATSRDRGDYEQYF
TGTGCCACCAGCAGAGACCGGGGTGACTACGAGCAGTACTTC
>TRBD1|TRBV5-1|TRBJ2-1|NA
CASSPTGTGVNEQFF
TGCGCCAGCAGCCCAACCGGGACAGGGGTCAATGAGCAGTTCTTC
>NA|TRBV2|TRBJ2-1|many
CASSETGRDYNEQFF
TGTGCCAGCAGTGAAACGGGCAGGGACTACAATGAGCAGTTCTTC
>NA|TRBV28|TRBJ2-7|NA
CASSLYEQYF
TGTGCCAGCAGTTTATACGAGCAGTACTTC
>NA|TRBV30|TRBJ2-7|NA
CALTTLGAGVRGEQYF
TGTGCCCTTACTACGCTGGGGGCGGGAGTCAGGGGCGAGCAGTACTTC
>NA|TRBV29-1|TRBJ2-3|NA
CTITGGAGTDTQYF
TGCACAATTACGGGGGGCGCAGGCACAGATACGCAGTATTTT
>TRBD2|TRBV29-1|TRBJ2-5|NA
CSVEKGLAGGLHQETQYF
TGCAGCGTTGAGAAGGGACTAGCGGGAGGCCTACATCAAGAGACCCAGTACTTC
>NA|TRBV4-2|TRBJ1-4|NA
CASRTAQGREKLFF
TGTGCCAGCAGAACGGCTCAGGGGAGGGAAAAACTGTTTTTT
>NA|TRBV29-1|TRBJ2-7|NA
CSVEVGYEQYF
TGCAGCGTTGAGGTAGGCTACGAGCAGTACTTC
>NA|TRBV28|TRBJ1-2|NA
CASSTSGDNYGYTF
TGTGCCAGCAGTACCTCAGGGGATAACTATGGCTACACCTTC
>TRBD2|TRBV30|TRBJ2-4|NA
CAWGSGSEAKNIQYF
TGTGCCTGGGGCAGCGGGAGTGAGGCCAAAAACATTCAGTACTTC
>NA|TRBV29-1|TRBJ1-2|few
CSVETAGGYGYTF
TGCAGCGTTGAGACAGCCGGCGGCTATGGCTACACCTTC
>TRBD2|TRBV6-6|TRBJ2-4|NA
CASSYSGDYPNIQYF
TGTGCCAGCAGTTACTCGGGGGACTACCCAAACATTCAGTACTTC
>NA|TRBV6-6|TRBJ2-5|few
CASRQGTQYF
TGTGCCAGCCGGCAGGGAACCCAGTACTTC
>NA|TRBV29-1|TRBJ2-2|few
CSVGRNTGELFF
TGCAGCGTTGGAAGGAACACCGGGGAGCTGTTTTTT
>NA|TRBV9|TRBJ1-2|NA
CASSVGGRYGYTF
TGTGCCAGCAGCGTTGGGGGACGGTATGGCTACACCTTC
>TRBD2|TRBV2|TRBJ2-3|NA
CASSQGLAGGNTQYF
TGTGCCAGCAGCCAGGGGCTAGCGGGAGGGAATACGCAGTATTTT
>NA|TRBV5-1|TRBJ2-7|NA
CASTLEPSPYEQYF
TGCGCCAGCACCTTGGAACCCAGCCCCTACGAGCAGTACTTC
>NA|TRBV27|TRBJ2-7|NA
CASSFRGGGTYEQYF
TGTGCCAGCAGCTTCAGGGGCGGGGGAACCTACGAGCAGTACTTC
>NA|TRBV4-3|TRBJ1-1|many
CASSQDPGTEAFF
TGCGCCAGCAGCCAAGACCCCGGGACTGAAGCTTTCTTT
>NA|TRBV30|TRBJ1-1|NA
CAWRWTAGTEAFF
TGTGCCTGGAGGTGGACGGCGGGGACTGAAGCTTTCTTT
>NA|TRBV4-1|TRBJ1-2|few
CASSQEGYYGYTF
TGCGCCAGCAGCCAAGAAGGGTACTATGGCTACACCTTC
>NA|TRBV29-1|TRBJ2-3|few
CSVGPRLTDTQYF
TGCAGCGTCGGGCCGCGGCTCACAGATACGCAGTATTTT